This T cell receptor beta chain was identified in a study of T cells in localized non-small cell lung cancer. General study points: Density of T cells in blood, when higher, went with longer overall survival.

Using immunoSEQ multiplex PCR, the repertoire was profiled, and TCRdb retains in-frame clones only, with some absent. The data show around 64,000 clones, over 85% seen once. For this clone: Its matching antigen is unknown.

The sample was peripheral blood, taken before any cancer treatment. The receptor was isolated from a man aged 35 to 69 with stage I squamous cell lung carcinoma.

The CDR3 protein is CASSLLTSGSYEQYF. For the CDR3, the DNA is TGTGCCAGCAGCTTACTAACTAGCGGCTCCTACGAGCAGTACTTC. The genes are TRBV7-3 and TRBJ2-7; 8 bases line up with TRBD2. The CDR3 totals 15 residues. Trimming at V came to 2 bases and at J to 0 bases, leaving 3 bases not matched to a gene. In germline, CDR1 is SGHTA, CDR2 FQGTGA.